This T cell receptor (beta chain) comes out of a study of cytomegalovirus exposure and HLA in healthy donors (dated by TCRdb to between 2016 and 2019). Some background on the complete study: According to an earlier analysis of 587 of the donors, about 179 million T cells yielded 117 million unique TCR beta sequences and 276 Gb of sequence data. An early release that covered several hundred HLA-typed donors contained approximately 300 gigabases of sequencing data and around 85 million unique TCR sequences. Among the approximately 400 genotyped donors, approximately 77% belonged to the genetic ancestry cluster associated with self-reported Caucasian donors. The study was designed to test whether signatures of past pathogen exposure could be identified by cataloging public T cell receptors. Using immunosequencing, the study profiled T cell repertoires from 666 subjects and related those repertoires to cytomegalovirus serostatus. A separate validation cohort of 100 to 150 different subjects was used in addition to the approximately 700-subject first cohort. To predict cytomegalovirus infection status, the study combined high-throughput TCR immunosequencing, statistical association of individual TCRs with disease status, and machine learning. A later analysis re-analyzed previously published TCR beta repertoires from roughly 600 donors and added high-resolution HLA genotyping to study TCR occurrence patterns. Rather than using new phenotypic data, the later analysis identified candidate immune exposures from TCR beta sequences and from how often those sequences occurred across donors. An earlier analysis of fewer than 750 of the donors used high-throughput TCR beta sequencing to judge whether each TCR beta V gene segment behaved as functional or pseudogenic. Donor age, sex, ethnicity and CMV serostatus were compiled alongside the repertoire data. In a later genetic analysis, genome-wide SNP genotypes for about three fifths of the roughly 670 donors were used, and that subset was treated as a discovery cohort. Every discovery cohort repertoire had been produced on one sequencing platform. Both class I and class II loci were covered by HLA typing, at four-digit resolution. Typing coverage differed by locus: A, B, C, DRB1 and DQB1 were typed in roughly 620-640 donors, DQA1 in approximately 520, DPA1 in nearly 610, and DPB1 in 450 to 480. Because of strong linkage in the cohort, roughly five DR-DQ haplotypes were treated as single units for association and clustering. Among 300 to 500 genotyped donors of the cohort, an average of about 240,000 unique TCR beta nucleotide sequences was sequenced per donor, of which approximately 18% were non-productive. Study-level results and caveats: In a later analysis, HLA-associated TCR beta chains were found to be more clonally expanded and to have lower generation probabilities than equally common non-associated chains. A later genetic analysis reported fewer N-insertions in productive TCRs among donors in an Asian-associated ancestry cluster than the roughly 670-donor mean. An earlier analysis of 587 of the donors showed that most TCR beta V segments appeared in productive rearrangements either about 90% or about 30% of the time, which broadly matched IMGT annotations. Sequencing depth was assumed to be roughly uniform across donors in the presence/absence analyses, though that assumption may not hold. When HLA alleles, especially DR and DQ, strongly co-occurred, attributing TCR associations to individual alleles was difficult. HLA typing was unavailable for some donors at each locus, so association tests used only the typed subset. At a false discovery rate of 0.05, a later analysis linked 15,000 to 20,000 TCR beta sequences to specific HLA alleles. The classifier was reported to diagnose cytomegalovirus status with high specificity and sensitivity in both the original cohort and the validation cohort. For the cohort, immune exposure information was limited to CMV serostatus. The authors suggested that the approach could potentially be extended to other disease states and immunological phenotypes. The 87-base-pair reads could not distinguish some IMGT-functional V segments, including TRBV6-2 and TRBV6-3, so those segments were excluded. According to a later analysis, most CMV-associated TCR beta chains appeared to be HLA-restricted, and the HLA associations seemed to be driven largely by CMV exposure. Seventeen rarely observed V segments, including chromosome 9 orphons, were excluded from the earlier analysis of 550 to 700 of the donors because counts were too low. The sequencing pipeline was judged likely to have produced a cluster of highly shared sequence variants as a technical artifact. A further reported finding was that TCR beta sequences accurately predicted the HLA-A and HLA-B alleles for most subjects in the first cohort. In a later analysis, the rate of TCR association differed among HLA loci, with DRB1 alleles having the most associated TCRs and HLA-C alleles having the fewest. Three of the identified cytomegalovirus-associated TCR beta chains were confirmed in vitro to be specific for cytomegalovirus antigens. A total of some 180 TCR beta chains were listed by the study as associated with cytomegalovirus. While some public TCRs were present in many individuals, most TCR sequences turned up only very rarely across donors. Linkage disequilibrium might explain the correlated functional status among segregating V segments, but an unknown experimental factor could not be excluded. In a later genetic analysis, a missense DCLRE1C variant was associated with V-gene and J-gene trimming of TCR beta chains, and the association was replicated in an independent cohort. Only TCR beta chains were sequenced in this cohort, and the absence of alpha or paired-chain data limited detectable features. In a later analysis, several top co-occurrence clusters were reported to appear linked to parvovirus B19, influenza, CMV and Epstein-Barr virus.

V is clipped by 1 base and J by 7 bases, and the sequence between their germline boundaries is 13 bases long. There are 14 amino acids in the CDR3, from cysteine to phenylalanine inclusive. Only the CDR3 portion is preserved as DNA: 42 bases, with reading frame beginning at the first base. CDR1 and CDR2 (MNHNS, SASEGT) derive from the germline V gene. Preparation of the library involved the immunoSEQ multiplex PCR assay. For the multiplex PCR, a mixture combining 60 forward primers for TCR Vbeta segments and 13 reverse primers for TCR Jbeta segments was used. The CDR3 region of rearranged TCR beta genes was amplified from genomic DNA with a multiplex PCR assay. The amplified TCR beta libraries were sequenced on the Illumina HiSeq System as 87-base-pair reads. Per the original workflow: A later analysis tallied roughly 76 million unique TCR beta chains across the 660 or so repertoires, and approximately 11 million of those chains were shared by two or more donors. A nearest-neighbor algorithm error-corrected the raw reads and collapsed the reads into unique sequences, merging closely related sequences to remove PCR and sequencing errors. To assign V, D and J gene segments, CDR3 sequences were aligned to IMGT reference sequences. For a sequence to be retained, at least a six-nucleotide match to both a V gene segment and a J gene segment was required. Rearrangements were called productive when the CDR3 lacked stop codons and stayed in frame with V and J; all others were non-productive. Following IMGT convention, CDR3 was defined as the stretch from the second conserved V-encoded cysteine to the conserved J-encoded phenylalanine. Sequences without an unambiguous match to a single V gene segment were excluded from the earlier analysis of 587 of the donors. An earlier analysis of 587 of the donors called V segments functional above 56.7% productive rearrangements and segregating when the between-donor standard deviation exceeded 5%. A statistical classification framework was built for diagnosing cytomegalovirus status from the catalog of TCR beta chain sequences. V and J gene assignment, in a later analysis, came from comparing TCR nucleotide sequences with IMGT/GENE-DB human TR gene sequences. A later analysis assigned CDR3 sequences and most-parsimonious VDJ recombination scenarios with the TCRdist pipeline. In a later analysis, each TCR beta chain was defined by its CDR3 amino acid sequence together with its V-gene family, and reads lacking a unique V-gene family were excluded. As a way to deal with suspected cross-contamination and a sequencing artifact, a later analysis dropped 450 to 600 nucleotide sequences that were highly shared and had low generation probability. In a later analysis, a clonal expansion index for each public chain was calculated from normalized within-repertoire ranks of inferred template counts. In a later analysis, generation probabilities were computed using a VDJ recombination model fitted to out-of-frame rearrangements, and the results were checked against IGoR. In a later analysis, hypergeometric tests were used to score TCR-TCR, TCR-HLA and TCR-CMV co-occurrence, with a repertoire-size bias correction applied to TCR pairs. To estimate false discovery rates, a later analysis permuted the HLA or CMV assignments 20 times. In a later analysis, co-occurring TCRs were grouped using DBSCAN, with TCRdist sequence similarity added in when clustering inside HLA-allele-positive subsets. Repertoires with fewer than 30,000 or more than 120,000 public chains were left out of co-occurrence clustering, as were about 5 repertoires with anomalous nucleotide sharing. TCRdb retrieved this table from immuneACCESS and kept in-frame rearrangements only. Not all clones are present; in checked studies, unresolved V genes account for under half, and no reason is known for the remainder. V, J and clone size derive from that table, while D and trimming were established from the DNA sequence. For this sample there are some 90,000 clones; 80% appear just once. Roughly 25% of the sample belongs to the ten largest clones.

On this clone itself: Its antigen is currently not known. No base quality information exists; no much larger clone differs at one position.

The cohort consisted of 666 healthy bone marrow donors. At the time of sampling, every cohort member was nominally healthy, though immune exposures that went unrecorded were likely present. The donor tested CMV seropositive, placing the donor among the 289 seropositive members of the cohort. A peripheral blood sample was collected from each donor, and TCR beta sequencing was performed on peripheral blood mononuclear cells. Genomic DNA extraction from the blood cell samples was performed with the Qiagen DNeasy Blood Extraction Kit. The sequence links TRBV6-1 to TRBJ2-5; the D gene is possibly TRBD2, with 6 bases matching. The sequenced material came from PBMCs. This clonotype originated in a woman in her fifties or sixties in good health and CMV-seropositive. Read as DNA, the sequence is TGTGCCAGCAGTGAAGGGGGGGAGGCGCGGACCCAGTACTTC. The translation is CASSEGGEARTQYF.